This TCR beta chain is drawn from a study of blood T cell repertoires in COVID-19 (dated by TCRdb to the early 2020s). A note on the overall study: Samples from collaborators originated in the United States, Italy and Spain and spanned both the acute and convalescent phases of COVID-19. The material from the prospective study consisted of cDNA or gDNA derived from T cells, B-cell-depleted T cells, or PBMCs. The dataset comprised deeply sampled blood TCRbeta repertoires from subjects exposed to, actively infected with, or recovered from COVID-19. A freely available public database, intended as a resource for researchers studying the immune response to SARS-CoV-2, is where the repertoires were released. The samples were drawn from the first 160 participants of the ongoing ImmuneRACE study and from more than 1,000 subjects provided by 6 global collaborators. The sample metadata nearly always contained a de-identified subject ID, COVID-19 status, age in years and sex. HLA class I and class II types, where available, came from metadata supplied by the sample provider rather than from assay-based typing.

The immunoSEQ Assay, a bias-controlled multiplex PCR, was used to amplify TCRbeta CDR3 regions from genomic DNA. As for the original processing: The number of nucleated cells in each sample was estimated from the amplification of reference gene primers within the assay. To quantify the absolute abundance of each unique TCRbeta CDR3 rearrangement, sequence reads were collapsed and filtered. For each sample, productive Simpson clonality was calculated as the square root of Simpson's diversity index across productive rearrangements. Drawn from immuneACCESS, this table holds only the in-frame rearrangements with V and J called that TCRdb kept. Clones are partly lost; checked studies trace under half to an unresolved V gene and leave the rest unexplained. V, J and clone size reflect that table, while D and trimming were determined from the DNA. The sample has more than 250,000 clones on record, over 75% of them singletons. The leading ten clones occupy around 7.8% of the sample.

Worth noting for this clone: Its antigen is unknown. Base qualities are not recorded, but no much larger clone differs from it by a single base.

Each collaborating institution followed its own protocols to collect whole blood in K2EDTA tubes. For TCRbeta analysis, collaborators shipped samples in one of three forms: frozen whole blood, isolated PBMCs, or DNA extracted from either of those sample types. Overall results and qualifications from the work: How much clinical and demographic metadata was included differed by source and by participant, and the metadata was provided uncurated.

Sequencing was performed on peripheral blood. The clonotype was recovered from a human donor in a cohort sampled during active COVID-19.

The CDR3 here reads CASSPLLAGAYNEQFF. DNA sequence: TGTGCCAGCAGTCCCCTACTAGCGGGAGCCTACAATGAGCAGTTCTTC. The rearrangement joined TRBV6-4 to TRBJ2-1; a stretch of 11 junction bases matches TRBD2. The V end gives up 5 bases and the J end 2 bases, leaving 5 bases in the junction not matched to a gene. The germline V gene encodes CDR1 MRHNA and CDR2 SNTAGT. Measured from the cysteine to the phenylalanine, the CDR3 is 16 residues long. The sequence is cut down to CDR3 DNA, 48 bases in frame from base 1.